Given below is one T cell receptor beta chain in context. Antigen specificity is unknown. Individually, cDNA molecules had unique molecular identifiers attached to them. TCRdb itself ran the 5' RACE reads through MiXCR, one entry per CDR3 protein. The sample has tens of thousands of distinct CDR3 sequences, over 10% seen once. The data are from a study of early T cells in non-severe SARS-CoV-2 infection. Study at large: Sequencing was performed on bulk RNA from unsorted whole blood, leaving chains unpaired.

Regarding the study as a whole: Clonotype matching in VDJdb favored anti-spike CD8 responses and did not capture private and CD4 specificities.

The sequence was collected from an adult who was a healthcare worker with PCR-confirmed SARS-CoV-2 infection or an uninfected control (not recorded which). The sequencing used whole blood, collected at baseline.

The chain's CDR3 is CSVGPGPKIANYGYTF. The CDR3 DNA follows: TGCAGCGTGGGCCCGGGACCGAAAATAGCTAACTATGGCTACACCTTC. V usage is TRBV29-1 and J usage is TRBJ1-2; the D gene is possibly TRBD1 (5 bases). Looked up from germline, CDR1 is SQVTM and CDR2 is ANQGSEA. The CDR3 covers 16 residues. V was trimmed by 6 bases and J by 0 bases, leaving 20 bases between them.